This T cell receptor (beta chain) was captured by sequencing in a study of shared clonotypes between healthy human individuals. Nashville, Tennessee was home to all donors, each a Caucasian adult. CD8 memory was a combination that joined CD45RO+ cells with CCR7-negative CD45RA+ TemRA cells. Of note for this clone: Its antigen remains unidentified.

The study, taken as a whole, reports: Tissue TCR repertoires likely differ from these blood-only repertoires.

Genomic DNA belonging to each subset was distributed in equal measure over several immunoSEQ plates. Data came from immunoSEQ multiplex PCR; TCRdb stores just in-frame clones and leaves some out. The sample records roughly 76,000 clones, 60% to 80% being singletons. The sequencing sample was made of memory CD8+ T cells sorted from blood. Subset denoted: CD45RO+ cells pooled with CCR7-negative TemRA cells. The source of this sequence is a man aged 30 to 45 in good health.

The CDR3 loop is CASSDPTGAGKLFF. In nucleotides, the CDR3 is TGCGCCAGCAGCGACCCGACAGGGGCGGGAAAACTGTTTTTT. This chain links TRBV5-1 with TRBJ1-4; 8 bases line up with TRBD1. Trimming cost V 4 bases and J 10 bases; bases outside gene matches: 9. This CDR3 comprises 14 residues. Germline-derived CDR1 and CDR2 are SGHRS and YFSETQ.